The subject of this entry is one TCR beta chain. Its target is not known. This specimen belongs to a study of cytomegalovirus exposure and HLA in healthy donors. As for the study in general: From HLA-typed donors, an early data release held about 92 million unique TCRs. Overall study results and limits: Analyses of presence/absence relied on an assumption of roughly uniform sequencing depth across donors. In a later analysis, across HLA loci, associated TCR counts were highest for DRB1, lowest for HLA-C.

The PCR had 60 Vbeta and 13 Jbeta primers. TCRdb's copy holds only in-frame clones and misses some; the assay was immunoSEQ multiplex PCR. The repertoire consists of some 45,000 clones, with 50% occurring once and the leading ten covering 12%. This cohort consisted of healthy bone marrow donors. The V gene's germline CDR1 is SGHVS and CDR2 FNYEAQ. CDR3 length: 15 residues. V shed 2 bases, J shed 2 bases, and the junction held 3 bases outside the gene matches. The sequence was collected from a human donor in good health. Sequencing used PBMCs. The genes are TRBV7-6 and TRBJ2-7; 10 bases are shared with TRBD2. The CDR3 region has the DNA TGTGCCAGCAGCTTACTAGCGGGAGCCGCCTACGAGCAGTACTTC. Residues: CASSLLAGAAYEQYF.